This T cell receptor beta chain comes out of a study of T cell responses to AZD1222 COVID-19 vaccine. Study-wide points: None of the repertoires were sampled until the peak T cell response had passed.

To note about this clone: Its target is unknown.

Profiling relied on immunoSEQ multiplex PCR, and the TCRdb table lists in-frame clones only, not all of them. The sample shows 100,000 to 150,000 clones, approximately 86% of them seen only once. Recipients boosted at about 4 weeks or about 12 weeks are pooled. V shed 1 base, J shed 2 bases, and the junction held 5 bases outside the gene matches. CDR3 size: 16 residues. Germline-derived CDR1 and CDR2 are SGHVS and FNYEAQ. The chain links TRBV7-6 to TRBJ2-3; TRBD2 matches 8 bases. The sample was peripheral blood, taken 28 days after the second AZD1222 dose. This sequence originates from an adult who received the AZD1222 COVID-19 vaccine. In DNA form, the CDR3 reads TGTGCCAGCAGCTTAGGGGGAGCGGGGGCCACAGATACGCAGTATTTT. Protein product: CASSLGGAGATDTQYF.